This T cell receptor beta chain stems from a study of control samples from healthy donors and cancer patients. TCRdb's copy holds only in-frame clones and misses some; the assay was immunoSEQ multiplex PCR. The table shows around 190,000 clones, with around nine tenths occurring only once. The CDR3 loop spans 14 amino acids. Germline V CDR1 and CDR2: MDHEN, SYDVKM. Unmatched junction bases numbered 5, after V lost 6 bases and J lost 4 bases. The chain couples TRBV28 to TRBJ1-4, with 7 positions matching TRBD1. This receptor was identified in a man aged 25 to 45 in good health. Sample: blood. CDR3 nucleotide sequence: TGTGCCAGCAGAAGACAGGGAGGTAATGAAAAACTGTTTTTT. Its protein is CASRRQGGNEKLFF. Full variable domain (missing parts from reference TRBV28 and TRBJ1-4): DVKVTQSSRYLVKRTGEKVFLECVQDMDHENMFWYRQDPGLGLRLIYFSYDVKMKEKGDIPEGYSVSREKKERFSLILESASTNQTSMYLCASRRQGGNEKLFFGSGTQLSVL.